Listed below are T cell receptor beta chains from one sample, sequenced in a study of identical twins. One entry per CDR3 protein, called by TCRdb with MiXCR from the 5' RACE reads. The sample records about 550,000 distinct CDR3 sequences, 20% to 25% being singletons. These sequences were also reported in another study, on yellow fever vaccine responses in identical twins.

Sequencing was carried out using CD4+ T cells sorted from blood. All receptors derive from a woman in her late teens or twenties in good health. Both conserved end residues are part of each CDR3. The D gene is left open where the match is weak. Clone size appears in some rows only: once, few, many, or a class for an expanded clone.

few	TRBD2	TRBJ2-3	19	TRBV6-1	TGTGCCAGCAGTCGCTCCCGGGGACTAGCCGGAGGGGAGACAGATACGCAGTATTTT	CASSRSRGLAGGETDTQYF
.	.	TRBJ2-3	12	TRBV12-3/TRBV12-4	TGTGCCAGCAGTTTAGCGATGGATACGCAGTATTTT	CASSLAMDTQYF
few	.	TRBJ1-1	16	TRBV12-3/TRBV12-4	TGTGCCAGCACCACCCCTTTCGGGTCTTTGAACACTGAAGCTTTCTTT	CASTTPFGSLNTEAFF
.	.	TRBJ2-3	14	TRBV12-3/TRBV12-4	TGTGCCAGCAGCCGCCTCCCGGGGTCAGATACGCAGTATTTT	CASSRLPGSDTQYF
.	TRBD1	TRBJ1-5	17	TRBV6-1	TGTGCCAGCAGTGGAAGGGACAGGGAGTATAGCAATCAGCCCCAGCATTTT	CASSGRDREYSNQPQHF
.	.	TRBJ2-5	15	TRBV6-5	TGTGCCAGCAGTTCCCAGGGAGGGGGGACGGAGACCCAGTACTTC	CASSSQGGGTETQYF
few	.	TRBJ1-5	13	TRBV3-1	TGTGCCAGCAGCCCGAGAGGGGTTCAGCCCCAGCATTTT	CASSPRGVQPQHF
many	.	TRBJ2-3	13	TRBV12-3/TRBV12-4	TGTGCCAGCAGCCTCCGGGGCACAGATACGCAGTATTTT	CASSLRGTDTQYF
.	.	TRBJ2-5	15	TRBV7-8	TGTGCCAGCAGCCCCGGTGCTGGCCTGGGAGAGACCCAGTACTTC	CASSPGAGLGETQYF
few	.	TRBJ2-5	13	TRBV10-3	TGTGCCATCAGCTCGACCCAACGAGAGACCCAGTACTTC	CAISSTQRETQYF
few	.	TRBJ2-3	13	TRBV12-3/TRBV12-4	TGTGCCAGCAATCGGGAGTACTCAGATACGCAGTATTTT	CASNREYSDTQYF
.	TRBD1	TRBJ2-4	13	TRBV24-1	TGTGCCACCAGCCTAAACCGGGACAGCACGAGGTACTTC	CATSLNRDSTRYF
.	.	TRBJ2-7	12	TRBV10-3	TGTGCCATCAGTGAGTCTGTCGGCGAGCAGTACTTC	CAISESVGEQYF
.	TRBD2	TRBJ2-5	15	TRBV20-1	TGCAGTGCTAGAGCACACGGGAGGGCACAAGAGACCCAGTACTTC	CSARAHGRAQETQYF
.	TRBD1	TRBJ2-1	16	TRBV24-1	TGTGCCACCAGTGAGCCGGGACAGGGGTCCCACAATGAGCAGTTCTTC	CATSEPGQGSHNEQFF
.	TRBD1	TRBJ2-1	16	TRBV7-3	TGTGCCAGCAGCTCACGACAGGGCACAAATTACAATGAGCAGTTCTTC	CASSSRQGTNYNEQFF
few	.	TRBJ2-3	14	TRBV5-6	TGTGCCAGCAGCTTGCGGTCGCGCACAGATACGCAGTATTTT	CASSLRSRTDTQYF
.	TRBD1	TRBJ1-5	19	TRBV27	TGTGCCAGCAGTCCCGTCCTTCTACAGGGGCGGACGGGCAATCAGCCCCAGCATTTT	CASSPVLLQGRTGNQPQHF
.	.	TRBJ2-5	15	TRBV7-7	TGTGCCAGCAGCTTGGGGCTCTCAGGGACGGAGACCCAGTACTTC	CASSLGLSGTETQYF
.	.	TRBJ2-3	14	TRBV7-8	TGTGCCAGCAGCTTAAGTTCGGGGCCAGATACGCAGTATTTT	CASSLSSGPDTQYF
few	.	TRBJ1-2	12	TRBV10-3	TGTGCCATCCAAGGAGGGGGCTATGGCTACACCTTC	CAIQGGGYGYTF
.	TRBD2	TRBJ2-5	15	TRBV6-2/TRBV6-3	TGTGCCAGCAGGCCAATAGCGGGGAGGTGGGAGACCCAGTACTTC	CASRPIAGRWETQYF
few	.	TRBJ2-1	13	TRBV10-3	TGTGCCATCAGTGTGGTCAGCTACAATGAGCAGTTCTTC	CAISVVSYNEQFF